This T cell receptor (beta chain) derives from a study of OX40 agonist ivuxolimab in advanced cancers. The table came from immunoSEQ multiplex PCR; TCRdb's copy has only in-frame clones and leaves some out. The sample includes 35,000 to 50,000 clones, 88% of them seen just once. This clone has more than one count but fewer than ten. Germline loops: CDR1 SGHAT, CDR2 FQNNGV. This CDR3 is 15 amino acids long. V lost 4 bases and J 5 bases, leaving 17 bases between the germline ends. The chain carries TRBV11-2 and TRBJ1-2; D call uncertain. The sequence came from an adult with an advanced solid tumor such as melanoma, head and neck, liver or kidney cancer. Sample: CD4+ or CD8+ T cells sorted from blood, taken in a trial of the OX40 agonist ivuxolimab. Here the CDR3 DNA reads TGTGCCAGCAGCTCACCCCGAGAGTCGCCGTATGGCTACACCTTC. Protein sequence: CASSSPRESPYGYTF.